This entry lists 27 T cell receptor beta chains sequenced from one sample in a study of T cell responses to AZD1222 COVID-19 vaccine. Profiling relied on immunoSEQ multiplex PCR, and the TCRdb table lists in-frame clones only, not all of them. The sample carries roughly 96,000 clones, 89% recorded once. Sequencing was performed on peripheral blood, taken on day 0 of AZD1222 vaccination. All receptors derive from an adult in good health.

This chain uses TRBV5-1 with TRBJ2-7, with 8 bases aligning to TRBD1. Germline CDR1 is SGHRS and CDR2 is YFSETQ. The CDR3 runs 18 residues. Trimming took 5 bases from V and 2 from J; bases not matched to a gene: 18. CDR3: CASSWGPQGVFDTYEQYF. The DNA for the CDR3 is TGCGCCAGCAGTTGGGGTCCACAGGGGGTCTTTGATACCTACGAGCAGTACTTC.

The genes are TRBV27 and TRBJ1-2, with 8 positions matching TRBD1. The V gene's germline CDR1 is MNHEY and CDR2 SMNVEV (reference sequence). This CDR3 is built from 15 residues. Germline trimming cut 6 bases from V and 8 bases from J; bases unmatched to any gene: 14. CDR3 region: CASSPLYLTGDGYTF. For the CDR3, the DNA is TGTGCCAGCAGCCCATTATATTTGACAGGGGACGGCTACACCTTC.

Only one count was recorded for this clone. This chain connects TRBV7-9 to TRBJ2-7, with 7 nucleotides matching TRBD1. The CDR3 is 15 residues long. The ends lost 3 bases at V and 0 bases at J; junction bases unmatched: 5. Germline V CDR1 and CDR2: SEHNR, FQNEAQ (reference sequence). CDR3 nucleotides: TGTGCCAGCAGCTTCCTGACAGGGAGCTCCTACGAGCAGTACTTC. Residues: CASSFLTGSSYEQYF.

The chain employs TRBV18 and TRBJ2-5; D unclear. There are 13 residues in the CDR3. Germline values: CDR1 KGHSH, CDR2 LQKENI. V was clipped by 1 base and J by 5 bases, with 8 bases between them. CDR3 nucleotide sequence: TGTGCCAGCTCACCACTGGAAACGGAGACCCAGTACTTC. This gives the protein CASSPLETETQYF.

V is TRBV14 and J is TRBJ1-4, with D hard to call. The CDR3 is 14 residues long. Germline V gene sequence: CDR1 SGHDN, CDR2 FVKESK. Trimming removed 6 bases at V and 6 bases at J, with 14 bases between. The CDR3 reads CASSPVNRDEKLFF. The CDR3, as DNA: TGTGCCAGCAGTCCGGTCAATCGGGATGAAAAACTGTTTTTT.

This sequence joins TRBV6-6 and TRBJ1-6; D might be TRBD1 (6 bases). The CDR3 spans 14 residues. The germline gives CDR1 MNHNY, CDR2 SVGAGI (reference sequence). V lost 6 bases, J lost 5 bases, and 11 bases lay in between. The CDR3 here is CASSLDRHNSPLHF. CDR3 in DNA: TGTGCCAGCAGCTTGGACAGACATAATTCACCCCTCCACTTT.

The rearrangement joins TRBV3-1 (or the pseudogene TRBV3-2) to TRBJ1-2, with unresolved D. The CDR3 totals 12 residues. The V and J ends lost 4 bases and 2 bases respectively, with 5 bases between them. The germline V gene has CDR1 LGHDT and CDR2 YNNKEL (reference sequence). The CDR3 bases are TGTGCCAGCAGCCGGCCAAACTATGGCTACACCTTC. It yields the protein CASSRPNYGYTF.

This chain joins TRBV7-9 and TRBJ2-1; D gene ambiguous. The CDR3 runs to 13 residues. V was clipped by 5 bases and J by 12 bases, with 17 bases between them. Per the germline V gene, CDR1 is SEHNR and CDR2 is FQNEAQ (reference sequence). CDR3 sequence: CASSADASLRQFF. The CDR3 DNA reads as TGTGCCAGCAGCGCCGACGCGTCCCTGAGGCAGTTCTTC.

In DNA form, the CDR3 reads TGTGCCTCCACGCCCAGGGGATCCTACAATGAGCAGTTCTTC. Translated, it gives CASTPRGSYNEQFF. The genes are TRBV27 and TRBJ2-1, with D perhaps TRBD1 (6 bases). V was shortened by 11 bases and J by 1 base, with 15 bases between the two germline ends. The CDR3 runs to 14 residues. CDR1 and CDR2 from the germline V gene are MNHEY and SMNVEV (reference sequence).

The genes are TRBV6-2 or TRBV6-3 and TRBJ1-5, with D possibly being TRBD1 (6 bases). Looked up from germline, CDR1 is MNHEY and CDR2 is SVGEGT. There are 13 residues in the CDR3. The ends were cut back, 6 bases at V and 10 bases at J, with 16 bases in the middle. The CDR3: CASSLTGPEPQHF. CDR3 DNA: TGTGCCAGCAGCCTTACAGGGCCGGAACCCCAGCATTTT.

This clone appeared once. The CDR3 DNA is TGTGCCAGAAGAAGGACAGCGAGCACTGAAGCTTTCTTT. Residues: CARRRTASTEAFF. This chain links TRBV19 with TRBJ1-1; perhaps TRBD1 as D (6 bases). Germline V CDR1 and CDR2: LNHDA, SQIVND (reference sequence). Trimming left V 9 bases short and J 4 bases short, with 15 bases between. The CDR3 is made up of 13 amino acids. The whole variable domain, remainder taken from reference TRBV19 and TRBJ1-1, is DGGITQSPKYLFRKEGQNVTLSCEQNLNHDAMYWYRQDPGQGLRLIYYSQIVNDFQKGDIAEGYSVSREKKESFPLTVTSAQKNPTAFYLCARRRTASTEAFFGQGTRLTVV.

This chain links TRBV6-5 with TRBJ1-1; a possible D gene is TRBD1 (6 bases). The CDR3 is 14 residues long. Trimming left V 2 bases short and J 2 bases short, with 9 bases between. Germline V CDR1 and CDR2: MNHEY, SVGAGI. CDR3 residues: CASSYPGANTEAFF. DNA of the CDR3: TGTGCCAGCAGTTACCCAGGGGCAAACACTGAAGCTTTCTTT.

This clone was seen once. The CDR3 DNA reads TGTGCCAGCAGCCGAGTCCCGGGACAGGGAATGAACACTGAAGCTTTCTTT. This gives the protein CASSRVPGQGMNTEAFF. V is TRBV3-1 (or the pseudogene TRBV3-2) and J is TRBJ1-1, with 9 bases that match TRBD1. Germline V gene data show CDR1 as LGHDT and CDR2 as YNNKEL (reference sequence). Trimming at V came to 4 bases and at J to 0 bases, leaving 9 bases not matched to a gene. The CDR3 totals 17 residues.

The chain is built from TRBV10-3 and TRBJ2-2; TRBD2 might be the D (6 bases). From germline, CDR1 is ENHRY and CDR2 SYGVKD. The V gene lost 3 bases and the J gene lost 7 bases, with 24 bases spanning the gap. This CDR3 comprises 18 residues. The CDR3 spells CAISEGLGRGFYGGELFF. For the CDR3, the DNA is TGTGCCATCAGTGAAGGTTTGGGACGGGGGTTCTACGGCGGGGAGCTGTTTTTT.

The chain carries TRBV6-2 or TRBV6-3 and TRBJ1-5; D is undetermined. Germline assignment: CDR1 MNHEY and CDR2 SVGEGT. With 1 base removed from V and 9 bases from J, the gap between germline ends came to 7 bases. This CDR3 comprises 12 residues. The CDR3 DNA reads as TGTGCCAGCAGTTACTACGGAGGGCCCCAGCATTTT. Translating it yields CASSYYGGPQHF.

The genes are TRBV5-1 and TRBJ1-2; 7 positions agree with TRBD1. V lost 4 bases, J lost 5 bases, and 8 bases stayed unmatched. This CDR3 contains 14 residues. CDR1 is SGHRS and CDR2 is YFSETQ in the germline V gene. The DNA for the CDR3 is TGCGCCAGCAGCCCCTCGGGACAGAGGTATGGCTACACCTTC. Protein: CASSPSGQRYGYTF.

The chain has TRBV30 and TRBJ1-5, with D perhaps matching TRBD1 (5 bases). Trimming pared 0 bases from V and 5 bases from J, leaving 8 bases between. In germline, CDR1 is GTSNPN, CDR2 SVGIG (reference sequence). The CDR3 length is 13 residues. CDR3 DNA: TGTGCCTGGAGTGTACGGGGCGATCAGCCCCAGCATTTT. Protein product: CAWSVRGDQPQHF.

The chain is built from TRBV3-1 (or the pseudogene TRBV3-2) and TRBJ2-5; D not resolved. CDR3 length: 16 residues. The V gene's germline CDR1 is LGHDT and CDR2 YNNKEL (reference sequence). The V and J ends lost 0 bases and 2 bases respectively, with 13 bases between them. DNA of the CDR3: TGTGCCAGCAGCCAAGACTTTTCCATCCCTCAAGAGACCCAGTACTTC. This gives the protein CASSQDFSIPQETQYF.

The V gene is TRBV24-1, the J gene TRBJ2-2; D is undetermined. CDR3 length: 14 residues. CDR1 is KGHDR and CDR2 is SFDVKD in the germline V gene. V lost 4 bases, J lost 6 bases, and 11 bases lay in between. The CDR3: CATSELPGPGELFF. DNA for the CDR3: TGTGCCACCAGTGAACTGCCAGGCCCCGGGGAGCTGTTTTTT.

J is TRBJ1-3 and V is TRBV9; TRBD1 matches 7 bases. V was clipped by 4 bases and J by 3 bases; unmatched bases: 10. This CDR3 contains 16 residues. CDR1 is SGDLS, CDR2 YYNGEE, per germline. The CDR3 region is CASSRRTGQFGNTIYF. The CDR3 region has the DNA TGTGCCAGCAGCAGACGCACGGGACAGTTTGGAAACACCATATATTTT. The full variable domain, in which reference TRBV9 and TRBJ1-3 provide the parts outside the CDR3, is DSGVTQTPKHLITATGQRVTLRCSPRSGDLSVYWYQQSLDQGLQFLIQYYNGEERAKGNILERFSAQQFPDLHSELNLSSLELGDSALYFCASSRRTGQFGNTIYFGEGSWLTVV.

The chain uses TRBV6-5 and TRBJ2-7, with D possibly TRBD1 on 5 matching bases. There are 13 residues in the CDR3. CDR1 MNHEY and CDR2 SVGAGI come from the germline V gene. Trimming shortened V by 8 bases and J by 3 bases, and 14 bases separated the two germline ends. The CDR3 loop is CASGRQRDYEQYF. DNA of the CDR3: TGTGCCAGCGGAAGACAGCGTGACTACGAGCAGTACTTC.

J is TRBJ2-7 and V is TRBV14, with D maybe TRBD1 (6 bases). Germline-derived CDR1 and CDR2 are SGHDN and FVKESK. The CDR3 is 13 amino acids. The V end lost 1 base, the J end lost 9 bases, and 13 bases lay between the germline ends. The chain's CDR3 is CASSQVLQGRQYF. The CDR3 nucleotides read TGTGCCAGCAGCCAAGTCCTGCAGGGGAGGCAGTACTTC. Together with reference TRBV14 and TRBJ2-7, the CDR3 gives the full variable domain: EAGVTQFPSHSVIEKGQTVTLRCDPISGHDNLYWYRRVMGKEIKFLLHFVKESKQDESGMPNNRFLAERTGGTYSTLKVQPAELEDSGVYFCASSQVLQGRQYFGPGTRLTVT.

In this sample, this clone turned up once. Germline is not matched at one junction end, which may reflect a read error. CDR3 bases: TGCGCCAGCAGCTTAATCGTACAGGGCGAGAAGTACTTC. Encoded protein: CASSLIVQGEKYF. V usage is TRBV5-1 and J usage is TRBJ2-7, with a tentative D call TRBD1 (6 bases). There are 13 residues in the CDR3. Germline CDR1 reads SGHRS; CDR2 reads YFSETQ. The variable domain in full, with the rest retrieved from reference TRBV5-1 and TRBJ2-7, is KAGVTQTPRYLIKTRGQQVTLSCSPISGHRSVSWYQQTPGQGLQFLFEYFSETQRNKGNFPGRFSGRQFSNSRSEMNVSTLELGDSALYLCASSLIVQGEKYFGPGTRLTVT.

The chain has TRBV10-3 and TRBJ1-5, with 9 bases that match TRBD1. The V gene end was trimmed by 3 bases and the J gene end by 4 bases; junction bases not matched to a gene: 10. Germline values: CDR1 ENHRY, CDR2 SYGVKD. This CDR3 contains 17 residues. Written as DNA, the CDR3 is TGTGCCATCAGTGAAGGGACAGGGAAAGGGGCTAATCAGCCCCAGCATTTT. Its protein is CAISEGTGKGANQPQHF.

This clone was counted a single time. The V and J genes are TRBV30 and TRBJ1-3; D is unresolved. The CDR3 is made up of 13 amino acids. The germline V gene encodes CDR1 GTSNPN and CDR2 SVGIG (reference sequence). V dropped 3 bases and J dropped 8 bases, with 14 bases sitting between them. In nucleotides, the CDR3 is TGTGCCTGGAGAGGGCAGGCAAGCGACACCATATATTTT. It specifies CAWRGQASDTIYF.

With respect to this clone: Other nucleotide sequences in the sample specify the same CDR3. The chain links TRBV7-9 to TRBJ1-2; D gene uncertain. Trimming took off 3 bases at V and 2 bases at J, with 10 bases between the two ends. The CDR3 loop spans 14 amino acids. Germline V gene sequence: CDR1 SEHNR, CDR2 FQNEAQ (reference sequence). The CDR3 sequence is CASSLVSGNYGYTF. CDR3 sequence (DNA): TGTGCCAGCAGCTTGGTCTCGGGGAACTATGGCTACACCTTC.

V usage is TRBV19 and J usage is TRBJ2-2; 8 nucleotides align to TRBD1. Germline V gene data show CDR1 as LNHDA and CDR2 as SQIVND (reference sequence). J gave up 3 bases and V 6 bases, and 6 bases lay outside the gene matches. The length of the CDR3 is 15 residues. The CDR3 DNA reads as TGTGCCAGTAGCCCGACAGGGGCGGACACCGGGGAGCTGTTTTTT. Its protein product is CASSPTGADTGELFF.